A selection of T cell receptor beta chains follows, all from one sample in a study of T-cell reconstitution after alpha-beta-depleted transplantation in children. TCRdb ran MiXCR on the PCR reads and lists one entry per CDR3 protein. The data show approximately 510,000 distinct CDR3 sequences, about 17% seen once. Source: PBMCs from the stem cell graft donor, taken from the stem cell graft. The receptors shown here come from a human donor who donated a stem cell graft to a child with acute lymphoblastic leukemia. The CDR3 runs from the conserved cysteine through the conserved F or W. D genes are given only for firm matches. Size is omitted from some rows. Given values are once, few, many or a class for expanded clones.

D gene	J gene	clone size	V gene	CDR3 protein	CDR3 DNA
TRBD2	TRBJ2-7	few	TRBV7-8	CASSLYRAGSFYEQYF	TGTGCCAGCAGCTTATATAGAGCGGGAAGCTTCTACGAGCAGTACTTC
.	TRBJ2-5	.	TRBV7-3	CASSLMSTDQETQYF	TGTGCCAGCAGCTTAATGTCTACCGACCAAGAGACCCAGTACTTC
.	TRBJ2-2	few	TRBV24-1	CATSDFWSGELFF	TGTGCCACCAGTGATTTCTGGTCCGGGGAGCTGTTTTTT
TRBD1	TRBJ1-1	.	TRBV5-1	CASSLVQGPNTEAFF	TGCGCCAGCAGCTTGGTACAGGGGCCGAACACTGAAGCTTTCTTT
TRBD1	TRBJ2-5	.	TRBV9	CASSLSGTGRETQYF	TGTGCCAGCAGCCTCTCGGGGACAGGGCGAGAGACCCAGTACTTC
TRBD2	TRBJ2-1	many	TRBV12-3/TRBV12-4	CASSLGSGPYNEQFF	TGTGCCAGCAGTTTAGGTAGCGGGCCCTACAATGAGCAGTTCTTC
.	TRBJ2-2	few	TRBV2	CASSDLGGRNTGELFF	TGTGCCAGCAGTGATTTGGGGGGGCGCAACACCGGGGAGCTGTTTTTT
.	TRBJ2-1	few	TRBV5-1	CASAYGTRQRDEQFF	TGCGCCAGCGCTTATGGGACTCGCCAACGGGATGAGCAGTTCTTC
.	TRBJ2-3	.	TRBV12-3/TRBV12-4	CASSRWERTEDTQYF	TGTGCCAGCAGTAGGTGGGAGAGGACGGAAGATACGCAGTATTTT
.	TRBJ2-5	.	TRBV5-1	CASSFRGTQETQYF	TGCGCCAGCAGCTTCCGGGGGACCCAAGAGACCCAGTACTTC
.	TRBJ1-1	few	TRBV3-1	CASSLGQGSRAFF	TGTGCCAGCAGCCTCGGGCAGGGTAGTCGAGCTTTCTTT
.	TRBJ2-1	.	TRBV12-3/TRBV12-4	CASSLIYVRVADLREQFF	TGTGCCAGCAGTTTAATTTATGTTAGGGTAGCGGACCTACGTGAGCAGTTCTTC
.	TRBJ2-3	few	TRBV11-2	CASSLRGGQDTQYF	TGTGCCAGCAGCTTAAGAGGCGGGCAAGATACGCAGTATTTT
.	TRBJ1-2	once	TRBV20-1	CSAREGAKTYGYTF	TGCAGTGCTAGAGAGGGGGCAAAAACCTATGGCTACACCTTC
.	TRBJ2-5	.	TRBV4-2	CASSRYLMFSLQETQYF	TGTGCCAGCAGCCGATACCTAATGTTCAGCCTACAAGAGACCCAGTACTTC
TRBD2	TRBJ2-7	.	TRBV4-1	CASSPAVAGGSYEQYF	TGCGCCAGCAGTCCAGCCGTGGCGGGAGGTTCCTACGAGCAGTACTTC
TRBD2	TRBJ2-3	.	TRBV7-6	CASSFRLADTQYF	TGTGCCAGCAGCTTCAGACTAGCGGATACGCAGTATTTT
TRBD2	TRBJ2-7	.	TRBV30	CAWSRGGSSYEQYF	TGTGCCTGGAGTCGGGGGGGCTCATCCTACGAGCAGTACTTC
.	TRBJ1-5	.	TRBV6-2/TRBV6-3	CASSSAGQPQHF	TGTGCCAGCAGTTCGGCCGGTCAGCCCCAGCATTTT
.	TRBJ2-1	few	TRBV4-2	CASSQDPGYYNEQFF	TGTGCCAGCAGCCAAGATCCAGGCTATTACAATGAGCAGTTCTTC
.	TRBJ1-1	.	TRBV5-4	CASSITWVDVNTEAFF	TGTGCCAGCAGCATTACCTGGGTCGACGTGAACACTGAAGCTTTCTTT
.	TRBJ1-1	few	TRBV7-9	CASSLEDQFEAFF	TGTGCCAGCAGCTTAGAGGACCAGTTTGAAGCTTTCTTT
.	TRBJ2-3	.	TRBV7-3	CASSSMHSTDTQYF	TGTGCCAGCAGCTCAATGCACAGCACAGATACGCAGTATTTT
.	TRBJ2-1	few	TRBV6-5	CASSYRRGRENEQFF	TGTGCCAGCAGTTACCGGAGGGGGCGAGAGAATGAGCAGTTCTTC
.	TRBJ2-7	few	TRBV20-1	CSARAEILYEQYF	TGCAGTGCTAGAGCGGAAATCTTATACGAGCAGTACTTC
.	TRBJ2-7	few	TRBV3-1	CASSQESGLSYEQYF	TGTGCCAGCAGCCAAGAGTCAGGGCTTTCCTACGAGCAGTACTTC
TRBD2	TRBJ2-1	once	TRBV5-1	CASSFLIRTSGRSNGEQFF	TGCGCCAGCAGCTTCCTAATTAGGACTAGCGGGAGATCTAATGGTGAGCAGTTCTTC
TRBD2	TRBJ2-7	few	TRBV9	CASSVSGGWDPQDEQYF	TGTGCCAGCAGCGTCTCGGGAGGGTGGGATCCTCAAGACGAGCAGTACTTC
.	TRBJ2-7	.	TRBV25-1	CASSPGGTADYEQYF	TGTGCCAGCAGCCCCGGAGGGACAGCAGACTACGAGCAGTACTTC
.	TRBJ1-5	.	TRBV9	CPSSAYSNQPQHF	TGTCCCAGCAGCGCATATAGCAATCAGCCCCAGCATTTT
TRBD1	TRBJ2-1	.	TRBV7-2	CASSFRQGVGYNEQFF	TGTGCCAGCAGCTTCAGACAGGGGGTGGGCTACAATGAGCAGTTCTTC
TRBD1	TRBJ1-5	many	TRBV25-1	CASSGTGGNQPQHF	TGTGCCAGCTCCGGGACAGGGGGCAATCAGCCCCAGCATTTT
TRBD2	TRBJ2-2	few	TRBV12-3/TRBV12-4	CASSLGTSGSSSTGELFF	TGTGCCAGCAGTTTGGGGACTAGCGGGAGCTCAAGCACCGGGGAGCTGTTTTTT
.	TRBJ1-2	.	TRBV2	CASSPQTNYGYTF	TGTGCCAGCAGCCCACAGACAAACTATGGCTACACCTTC
.	TRBJ2-1	.	TRBV29-1	CSVPTTTGTVYNEQFF	TGCAGCGTTCCAACAACCACAGGGACCGTATACAATGAGCAGTTCTTC
TRBD2	TRBJ2-1	few	TRBV5-6	CASSLLAGGVHEQFF	TGTGCCAGCAGCTTACTAGCGGGAGGGGTCCATGAGCAGTTCTTC
TRBD2	TRBJ2-6	.	TRBV5-1	CASSAAGDSGANVLTF	TGCGCCAGCAGCGCCGCGGGGGACTCTGGGGCCAACGTCCTGACTTTC
TRBD2	TRBJ2-3	.	TRBV14	CASKGLAGFQDTQYF	TGTGCCAGCAAGGGCCTAGCGGGATTTCAAGATACGCAGTATTTT
.	TRBJ2-3	.	TRBV7-8	CASSLAVGRGATDTQYF	TGTGCCAGCAGCTTAGCGGTGGGCAGGGGGGCCACAGATACGCAGTATTTT
.	TRBJ2-2	.	TRBV27	CASRSYTGERFF	TGTGCCAGCAGATCCTACACCGGGGAGCGGTTTTTT
.	TRBJ2-2	.	TRBV3-1	CASSLDTIRGTGELFF	TGTGCCAGCAGCCTCGACACGATCAGGGGTACCGGGGAGCTGTTTTTT
TRBD2	TRBJ2-3	few	TRBV5-1	CASSLGTSGRSTDTQYF	TGCGCCAGCAGCTTGGGTACTAGCGGGAGAAGCACAGATACGCAGTATTTT
TRBD1	TRBJ2-3	.	TRBV7-9	CASSARQGARDTQYF	TGTGCCAGCAGCGCACGACAGGGGGCGCGAGATACGCAGTATTTT
TRBD2	TRBJ2-7	.	TRBV12-3/TRBV12-4	CTSSSNLGLAGGNTYEQYF	TGTACCAGCAGTTCCAACCTGGGACTAGCGGGGGGAAACACCTACGAGCAGTACTTC
TRBD1	TRBJ1-3	.	TRBV5-5	CASSWDRDGNTIYF	TGTGCCAGCAGCTGGGACAGGGATGGAAACACCATATATTTT
.	TRBJ1-5	few	TRBV19	CASMEGGGQPQHF	TGTGCCAGTATGGAGGGGGGGGGACAGCCCCAGCATTTT
TRBD2	TRBJ2-1	.	TRBV6-4	CASSDRLAGYNEQFF	TGTGCCAGCAGTGACCGACTAGCGGGGTACAATGAGCAGTTCTTC
.	TRBJ2-1	few	TRBV12-3/TRBV12-4	CASSLGPRNNEQFF	TGTGCCAGCAGTTTAGGGCCGCGCAACAATGAGCAGTTCTTC